This entry concerns a single T cell receptor beta chain. This receptor's antigen is unknown. Per-base qualities were not stored, and no clone one base away is much larger. This sample is part of a study of T cell repertoires in cytomegalovirus infection (dated by TCRdb to about 2019). About the investigation overall: Donor HLA type was relevant to the analysis, as public TCR beta signatures indicated carriage of CMV infection together with the matching HLA type.

The junction carries 9 bases between V and J, which are trimmed by 4 bases and 1 base respectively. Sequences SGHRS (CDR1) and YFSETQ (CDR2) are obtained from the germline V gene. The CDR3 starts with the cysteine, ends with the phenylalanine, and has 13 residues. Only CDR3 DNA remains: 39 bases, in frame from the first base. Study-wide findings and limitations: In the ex vivo response, HLA-C-restricted CMV-specific TCR beta clonotypes were dominant, and in two of eight donors the single most frequent clonotype came from this HLA-C-restricted group. In both this cohort and an independent roughly 350-donor cohort, the cumulative frequency of public TCR beta family members distinguished carriers of CMV infection plus the relevant HLA type.

Sequenced using an Illumina HiSeq 1500. TCRdb itself trimmed the public reads at Q25 with fastp, ran MiXCR and retained productive beta chains. Identical CDR3 protein sequences are pooled into one entry, listed with their most common genes and DNA. This sample gives 490,000 or so distinct CDR3 sequences in total; 11% of them show up just once. The ten largest make up approximately 10% of the sample. Sequenced: PBMCs. In this chain, TRBV5-1 is recombined with TRBJ2-7; confidence is insufficient to name the D gene. The clonotype was recovered from a human donor in good health (CMV status not recorded). Some clones in this sample may be carry-over from other donors' samples. CDR3 loop: CASSTDVSYEQYF. The nucleotide sequence is TGCGCCAGCAGCACGGACGTTTCCTACGAGCAGTACTTC.